Given below is one T cell receptor (beta chain) in context. The target antigen is unknown. Method: immunoSEQ multiplex PCR; TCRdb's copy keeps in-frame clones and lacks some. There are around 30,000 clones in the sample; roughly 90% occur only once, and 3.5% to 5% lies in the top ten. This record belongs to a study of T cells in localized non-small cell lung cancer. Trimming took off 4 bases at V and 5 bases at J, with 11 bases between the two ends. This CDR3 has 13 amino acids. CDR1 is SGHTA and CDR2 is FQGNSA in the germline V gene. Study results and caveats: Uninvolved nearby lung showed the greatest T cell clonality, exceeding that found in tumor.

Sample: peripheral blood mononuclear cells, taken before any cancer treatment. The clonotype originates from a woman aged 40-70 years with stage III lung adenocarcinoma. The genes are TRBV7-2 and TRBJ2-5; the D is unclear. CDR3 DNA: TGTGCCAGCAGCTATACCGCCCGGGAGACCCAGTACTTC. It yields the protein CASSYTARETQYF.